This TCR beta chain was sequenced for a study of response to subunit inactivated influenza vaccine. TCRdb called the RT-PCR reads again in MiXCR, with one record for every CDR3 protein. The sample comprises more than 600,000 distinct CDR3 sequences, less than 20% of which are singletons, and about a tenth rests with the top ten. V was shortened by 11 bases and J by 1 base, with 12 bases between the two germline ends. The CDR3 consists of 12 residues. Germline V gene data show CDR1 as MNHNY and CDR2 as SVGAGI (reference sequence). The receptor was isolated from a man over 45 who received an inactivated influenza vaccine. The chain carries TRBV6-6 and TRBJ2-7; D remains ambiguous. This material consisted of PBMCs from blood, taken 4 to 6 days after vaccination. The CDR3 loop reads CAAGYISYEQYF. The CDR3 bases are TGTGCCGCCGGATATATTTCCTACGAGCAGTACTTC.